The 19 T cell receptor beta chains reported below all come from one sample, sequenced in a study of sequential checkpoint blockade in melanoma. Treatment specified: randomized to nivolumab then ipilimumab (arm A) or the reverse (arm B). Data came from immunoSEQ multiplex PCR; TCRdb stores just in-frame clones and leaves some out. The sample has some 35,000 clones; 88% are singletons. The specimen comprised CD8+ T cells sorted from blood (inferred from file names), sampled from a patient given nivolumab and ipilimumab in sequence. The origin of the receptors is a human donor with melanoma.

The chain is built from TRBV27 and TRBJ2-1, with a tentative D call TRBD1 (6 bases). With 3 bases removed from V and 7 bases from J, the gap between germline ends came to 13 bases. Per the germline V gene, CDR1 is MNHEY and CDR2 is SMNVEV (reference sequence). The CDR3 contains 14 residues. DNA for the CDR3: TGTGCCAGCAGTTTTTTGGGGGCTGTAAATGAGCAGTTCTTC. Translating gives CASSFLGAVNEQFF.

This clone was counted once. V is TRBV5-5 and J is TRBJ2-7; 8 bases are a match to TRBD1. Germline CDR1 SGHKS, CDR2 YYEKEE (reference sequence). CDR3 length: 16 residues. J gave up 4 bases and V 4 bases, and 13 bases lay outside the gene matches. As DNA, the CDR3 is TGTGCCAGCAGCATATGGACAGGGTATGGGGTTTACGAGCAGTACGTC. Protein: CASSIWTGYGVYEQYV.

The chain has TRBV4-1 and TRBJ2-3; 11 nucleotides align to TRBD2. The CDR3 covers 17 residues. Germline V CDR1 and CDR2: MGHRA, YSYEKL. With V trimmed by 3 bases and J by 5 bases, 10 bases remained unmatched. This chain's CDR3 is CASSQLLAGGPGDTQYF. The CDR3 region has the DNA TGCGCCAGCAGCCAGTTATTAGCGGGAGGGCCTGGAGATACGCAGTATTTT.

V gene TRBV27 combines with J gene TRBJ2-3; D perhaps matches TRBD2 (5 bases). V shed 5 bases and J shed 6 bases, with 24 bases lying between them. Per the germline V gene, CDR1 is MNHEY and CDR2 is SMNVEV (reference sequence). The CDR3 loop spans 17 amino acids. CDR3 residues: CASSLPRGANWPDTQYF. CDR3 in DNA: TGTGCCAGCAGTCTGCCCCGGGGAGCGAACTGGCCCGATACGCAGTATTTT.

The gene calls are TRBV27 and TRBJ1-5, with D possibly matching TRBD1 (6 bases). V dropped 2 bases and J dropped 0 bases, with 8 bases sitting between them. The CDR3 is 15 amino acids. Germline CDR1 is MNHEY and CDR2 is SMNVEV (reference sequence). The CDR3 sequence: CASSLVGGSNQPQHF. Written as DNA, the CDR3 is TGTGCCAGCAGTTTAGTAGGGGGTAGCAATCAGCCCCAGCATTTT.

The CDR3 spells CASSLAGGPLGDLQYF. CDR3 nucleotides: TGCGCCAGCAGCTTGGCCGGGGGACCACTCGGGGATTTACAGTACTTC. This sequence joins TRBV5-1 and TRBJ2-4; a possible D gene is TRBD2 (6 bases). V lost 0 bases and J lost 13, with 23 bases in between. The CDR3 is made up of 16 amino acids. From germline, CDR1 is SGHRS and CDR2 YFSETQ. Full variable domain (missing parts from reference TRBV5-1 and TRBJ2-4): KAGVTQTPRYLIKTRGQQVTLSCSPISGHRSVSWYQQTPGQGLQFLFEYFSETQRNKGNFPGRFSGRQFSNSRSEMNVSTLELGDSALYLCASSLAGGPLGDLQYFGAGTRLSVL.

The V call is TRBV18, the J call TRBJ2-1; 7 bases align to TRBD2. Per germline, CDR1 KGHSH and CDR2 LQKENI. The CDR3 sequence is 15 residues long. Trimming cost V 5 bases and J 8 bases; bases outside gene matches: 12. In DNA form, the CDR3 reads TGTGCCAGCTCAACGATTAAATCTGGGGGGGATGAGCAGTTCTTC. Protein sequence: CASSTIKSGGDEQFF.

The chain uses TRBV28 and TRBJ1-1; 7 bases map to TRBD1. Looked up from germline, CDR1 is MDHEN and CDR2 is SYDVKM. This CDR3 has 14 residues. V dropped 3 bases and J dropped 5; count of bases not matched to a gene: 6. The CDR3 coding sequence is TGTGCCAGCAGTTTCCCGACAGGGAGAACTGAAGCTTTCTTT. This translates into CASSFPTGRTEAFF.

V is TRBV10-3 and J is TRBJ2-3, with TRBD2 identical over 12 bases. There are 17 residues in the CDR3. V trimming: 0 bases; J trimming: 3 bases; junction bases outside the gene matches: 4. CDR1 and CDR2 (germline): ENHRY, SYGVKD. CDR3 bases: TGTGCCATCAGTGAGTCCGGGACTAGCGGGCTGACAGATACGCAGTATTTT. This sequence encodes CAISESGTSGLTDTQYF.

This rearrangement joins TRBV5-8 to TRBJ1-4; D possibly corresponds to TRBD1 (5 bases). Between the trimmed V and J ends, which lost 4 bases and 4 bases, there was a span of 14 bases. The CDR3 extends over 15 amino acids. Germline V gene lookup returns CDR1 SGHTS and CDR2 YDEGEE. The CDR3 region is CASSIQGQGNEKLFF. The CDR3 bases are TGTGCCAGCAGCATCCAAGGGCAGGGTAATGAAAAACTGTTTTTT.

The chain links TRBV4-1 to TRBJ1-1, with D tentatively TRBD1 (6 bases). Trimming removed 2 bases from V and 3 bases from J, with 19 bases in between. The CDR3 runs 17 residues. The germline gives CDR1 MGHRA, CDR2 YSYEKL. The CDR3 nucleotides read TGCGCCAGCAGCCAAAACACGGCAGGGGAGGGCTACACTGAAGCTTTCTTT. Its translation is CASSQNTAGEGYTEAFF.

This clone has more than one count but fewer than ten. The chain employs TRBV19 and TRBJ2-1; TRBD1 aligns across 8 bases. Looked up from germline, CDR1 is LNHDA and CDR2 is SQIVND (reference sequence). Trimming removed 5 bases from V and 2 bases from J; junction bases left unmatched: 8. This CDR3 region has 16 residues. CDR3 loop: CASSDQDRAPYNEQFF. CDR3 in DNA: TGTGCCAGTAGTGATCAGGACAGGGCGCCCTACAATGAGCAGTTCTTC.

The rearrangement joins TRBV15 to TRBJ1-5, with 7 bases fitting TRBD1. Germline assignment: CDR1 LNHNV and CDR2 YYDKDF (reference sequence). The V and J ends lost 4 bases and 6 bases, in that order; junction bases with no gene match: 9. CDR3 length: 15 amino acids. The CDR3 DNA reads as TGTGCCACCAGCATTGGTACAGGGGAGGCTCAGCCCCAGCATTTT. This translates into CATSIGTGEAQPQHF.

Concerning this clone itself: Different DNA sequences within this sample yield the same CDR3. The V gene is TRBV28, the J gene TRBJ1-1; D might be TRBD1 (5 bases). Germline assignment: CDR1 MDHEN and CDR2 SYDVKM. The CDR3 runs 15 residues. V was pared by 5 bases and J by 5 bases, with 18 bases between. CDR3: CASSEGVPGGTEAFF. CDR3 nucleotide sequence: TGTGCCAGCAGTGAGGGTGTCCCGGGGGGTACTGAAGCTTTCTTT.

The chain recombines TRBV10-2 with TRBJ2-7; 8 bases map to TRBD2. The germline V gene encodes CDR1 WSHSY and CDR2 SAAADI. The ends lost 5 bases at V and 3 bases at J; junction bases unmatched: 12. The CDR3 totals 16 residues. Here the CDR3 DNA reads TGCGCCAGCAGTACCCCCGGGGGGGGACTGTACTACGAGCAGTACTTC. Protein sequence: CASSTPGGGLYYEQYF.

The rearrangement joins TRBV9 to TRBJ2-3; TRBD2 matches 13 bases. Germline lookup yields CDR1 SGDLS and CDR2 YYNGEE. The CDR3 is 16 residues long. With 3 bases clipped from V and 2 bases from J, the junction kept 3 bases outside the gene matches. Written as DNA, the CDR3 is TGTGCCAGCAGCGCCGGGACTAGCGGGACCACAGATACGCAGTATTTT. This encodes CASSAGTSGTTDTQYF.

The chain links TRBV2 to TRBJ1-4; the match to TRBD1 covers 7 bases. CDR1 is SNHLY, CDR2 FYNNEI, per germline. This CDR3 comprises 15 residues. Losses at the gene ends were 8 bases for V and 0 bases for J; bases not matched to a gene: 6. Here the CDR3 DNA reads TGTGCCAGCGGTAGACAGGGATCAACTAATGAAAAACTGTTTTTT. The encoded protein is CASGRQGSTNEKLFF.

This chain links TRBV25-1 with TRBJ2-5; 9 bases match TRBD1. TRBJ2-7 matches the DNA end more closely, so the J call is doubtful. Germline CDR1 MGHDK, CDR2 SYGVNS. The CDR3 extends over 15 amino acids. This chain's CDR3 is CASSTGTGNSYEQYF. CDR3 DNA sequence: TGTGCCAGCTCAACCGGGACAGGGAACTCCTACGAGCAGTACTTC.

V usage is TRBV5-4 and J usage is TRBJ1-1, with D perhaps TRBD1 (6 bases). This CDR3 contains 11 residues. CDR1 is SGHNT and CDR2 is YYREEE in the germline V gene (reference sequence). V lost 2 bases and J 8 bases, leaving 7 bases between the germline ends. CDR3 coding DNA: TGTGCCAGCAGCTTTGGACAGGAAGCTTTCTTT. Translation gives CASSFGQEAFF. The full variable domain, rest sourced from reference TRBV5-4 and TRBJ1-1, is ETGVTQSPTHLIKTRGQQVTLRCSSQSGHNTVSWYQQALGQGPQFIFQYYREEENGRGNFPPRFSGLQFPNYSSELNVNALELDDSALYLCASSFGQEAFFGQGTRLTVV.